This T cell receptor beta chain appears in the sequencing data of a study of CD4+ T cells in melanoma. By sample share, this clone is hyperexpanded (1% or more). Its antigen is not known. TCRdb's table, derived via immunoSEQ multiplex PCR, lists solely in-frame clones and lacks some. The sample has approximately 14,000 clones; around 72% are singletons. Study observations and caveats: CD8+ T cell, macrophage and B cell function reportedly correlated with neoantigen-specific CD4+ T cells. Reportedly, melanoma neoantigen-specific CD4+ T cells showed varied differentiation states.

V was trimmed by 1 base and J by 1 base, leaving 10 bases between them. Germline CDR1 is LGHNA and CDR2 is YNFKEQ. The length of the CDR3 is 15 residues. This chain joins TRBV4-2 and TRBJ1-1, with D possibly being TRBD1 (5 bases). Specimen: cells from a culture (not recorded whether cultured in vitro). This TCR was sampled from a human donor with melanoma. The CDR3 DNA sequence: TGTGCCAGCAGCCAAGGGGGGGGATGGAACACTGAAGCTTTCTTT. It encodes CASSQGGGWNTEAFF.